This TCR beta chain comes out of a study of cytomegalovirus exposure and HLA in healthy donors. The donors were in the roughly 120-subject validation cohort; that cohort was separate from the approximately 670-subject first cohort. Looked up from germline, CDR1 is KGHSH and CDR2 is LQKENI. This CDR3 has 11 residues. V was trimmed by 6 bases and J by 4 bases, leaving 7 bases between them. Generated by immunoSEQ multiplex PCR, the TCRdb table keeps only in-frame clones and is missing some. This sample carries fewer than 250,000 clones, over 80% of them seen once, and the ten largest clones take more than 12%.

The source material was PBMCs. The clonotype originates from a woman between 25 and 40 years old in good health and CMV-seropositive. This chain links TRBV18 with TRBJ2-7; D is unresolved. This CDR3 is CASSHEYEQYF. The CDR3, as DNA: TGTGCCAGCTCGCATGAATACGAGCAGTACTTC.